The 27 T cell receptor beta chains below all came from one sample that was sequenced in a study of blood T cells in healthy people across ages. Combining a sample-barcoded 5' primer with a J-beta primer mix, a second PCR ran for 7 to 11 cycles. Using its own MiXCR run on the 5' RACE reads, TCRdb lists one record per CDR3 protein. Altogether 450,000 to 700,000 distinct CDR3 sequences are present, 27% being singletons, with the ten largest covering roughly 20%. The sequenced sample was blood. All receptors come from a woman aged 70-85 years in good health.

This clonotype was counted only a few times. The chain links TRBV18 to TRBJ2-7; D not resolved. In germline, CDR1 is KGHSH, CDR2 LQKENI. CDR3 length: 13 residues. V was shortened by 3 bases and J by 5 bases, with 11 bases between the two germline ends. CDR3 in DNA: TGTGCCAGCTCACCCCCGAATAAGGACGAGCAGTACTTC. Its translation is CASSPPNKDEQYF.

This clonotype was picked up a small number of times. The chain combines TRBV4-3 with TRBJ2-7; D could derive from TRBD1 or TRBD2 (6 bases each). The end of the DNA is better explained by TRBJ2-5, so the J call may be wrong. The germline V gene has CDR1 LGHNA and CDR2 YSLEER. The CDR3 totals 14 residues. CDR3 in DNA: TGCGCCAGCAGCCGGGCGGGACAAGGAGAGACCCAGTACTTC. The encoded protein is CASSRAGQGETQYF.

Written as DNA, the CDR3 is TGTGCCAGCAGCTTAGGGGGCCAAGATGAAAAACTGTTTTTT. Translating gives CASSLGGQDEKLFF. The chain is built from TRBV7-2 and TRBJ1-4; D might be TRBD1 (5 bases). The CDR3 sequence is 14 residues long. The germline gives CDR1 SGHTA, CDR2 FQGNSA. Deletions cut 1 base from V and 6 bases from J, with 9 bases between.

The genes are TRBV20-1 and TRBJ2-3, with 9 nucleotides matching TRBD2. CDR3 size: 15 residues. J lost 4 bases, V lost 3 bases, and 8 bases had no gene match. Germline V CDR1 and CDR2: DFQATT, SNEGSKA (reference sequence). The CDR3 sequence: CSASGGGARPDTQYF. CDR3 DNA: TGCAGTGCTAGTGGCGGGGGGGCCCGCCCAGATACGCAGTATTTT.

The chain has TRBV20-1 and TRBJ2-7, with D perhaps given as TRBD1 or TRBD2 (5 bases each). CDR3 length: 15 residues. Trimming stripped 1 base from V and 0 bases from J, with 13 bases between. Germline values: CDR1 DFQATT, CDR2 SNEGSKA (reference sequence). The CDR3 region is CSARGGGRGSYEQYF. The CDR3 DNA follows: TGCAGTGCTAGAGGTGGGGGACGCGGCTCCTACGAGCAGTACTTC.

This clonotype was detected ten times or more. CDR3 region: CASSQGEIRRPFF. The DNA for the CDR3 is TGTGCCAGCAGCCAAGGTGAGATCAGGCGGCCGTTCTTC. The chain is built from TRBV4-2 and TRBJ2-1; no reliable D call. Germline-derived CDR1 and CDR2 are LGHNA and YNFKEQ. The CDR3 length is 13 residues. The V gene lost 1 base and the J gene lost 15 bases, with 16 bases spanning the gap.

The CDR3 sequence: CASSHAGGGEQYF. The CDR3 DNA reads TGTGCCAGCAGCCACGCAGGGGGCGGCGAGCAGTACTTC. V gene TRBV14 combines with J gene TRBJ2-7; 8 bases fit TRBD1. The trim removed 3 bases at V and 6 bases at J, leaving 4 bases unmatched. Per germline, CDR1 SGHDN and CDR2 FVKESK. This CDR3 comprises 13 residues.

The chain is built from TRBV5-6 and TRBJ1-1; D is possibly TRBD1 (5 bases). Per the germline V gene, CDR1 is SGHDT and CDR2 is YYEEEE. This CDR3 has 16 amino acids. Trimming removed 0 bases at V and 4 bases at J, with 16 bases between. The CDR3 DNA reads TGTGCCAGCAGCTTGGTGACGGGGGTAGGAGGCACTGAAGCTTTCTTT. Amino acids: CASSLVTGVGGTEAFF.

The chain is built from TRBV7-2 and TRBJ2-3; D is perhaps TRBD1 or TRBD2 (5 bases each). V lost 4 bases and J 0 bases, leaving 14 bases between the germline ends. CDR3 size: 16 residues. Germline V gives CDR1 SGHTA, CDR2 FQGNSA. The CDR3 nucleotides read TGTGCCAGCAGCTGGTTGGGGGACCAAAGCACAGATACGCAGTATTTT. As protein: CASSWLGDQSTDTQYF.

This sequence joins TRBV5-1 and TRBJ2-4; D gene unclear. CDR3 length equals 15 residues. V was pared by 4 bases and J by 2 bases, with 13 bases between. Germline-derived CDR1 and CDR2 are SGHRS and YFSETQ. CDR3 sequence: CASSPLQSTKNIQYF. The CDR3 DNA follows: TGCGCCAGCAGCCCCCTGCAGTCAACCAAAAACATTCAGTACTTC.

There are a few counts of this clonotype. The rearrangement uses TRBV5-1 and TRBJ2-3, with D possibly matching TRBD2 (6 bases). V shed 4 bases and J shed 4 bases, with 13 bases lying between them. The germline CDR1 and CDR2 sequences are SGHRS and YFSETQ. CDR3 length equals 14 residues. This CDR3 reads CASSPQAGADTQYF. CDR3 in DNA: TGCGCCAGCAGCCCACAAGCGGGCGCAGATACGCAGTATTTT. Using reference TRBV5-1 and TRBJ2-3 for the parts outside the CDR3, the full variable domain is KAGVTQTPRYLIKTRGQQVTLSCSPISGHRSVSWYQQTPGQGLQFLFEYFSETQRNKGNFPGRFSGRQFSNSRSEMNVSTLELGDSALYLCASSPQAGADTQYFGPGTRLTVL.

This clonotype was observed a handful of times. The gene calls are TRBV7-3 and TRBJ2-1; perhaps D is TRBD1 or TRBD2 (6 bases each). Germline V gives CDR1 SGHTA, CDR2 FQGTGA. The V end was cut by 5 bases, the J end by 2 bases, with 13 bases between. The CDR3 spans 15 residues. This CDR3 is CASSPSRDTYNEQFF. CDR3 coding DNA: TGTGCCAGCAGCCCCTCGCGGGACACCTACAATGAGCAGTTCTTC.

This clonotype was detected ten times or more. The junction and the germline gene differ at one end; a read error may be behind it. The gene calls are TRBV5-1 and TRBJ2-1; 7 positions match TRBD1. Per the germline V gene, CDR1 is SGHRS and CDR2 is YFSETQ. The CDR3 has 14 residues. The CDR3 here is CASSPGQTYNEQFF. The CDR3, as DNA: TGTGCCAGCAGCCCGGGACAGACGTACAATGAGCAGTTCTTC.

V is TRBV29-1 and J is TRBJ2-3; D possibly corresponds to TRBD2 (7 bases). The ends were cut back, 6 bases at V and 0 bases at J, with 13 bases in the middle. The CDR3 is 14 residues long. Germline CDR1 is SQVTM and CDR2 is ANQGSEA. The CDR3 region has the DNA TGCAGCGTAGGGAGGGGGACTAGCACAGATACGCAGTATTTT. Encoded protein: CSVGRGTSTDTQYF.

This clonotype was detected a few times. The V and J genes are TRBV25-1 and TRBJ2-2; D call uncertain. Germline V gene lookup returns CDR1 MGHDK and CDR2 SYGVNS. The CDR3 loop spans 15 amino acids. The V gene lost 4 bases and the J gene lost 0 bases, with 9 bases spanning the gap. Here the CDR3 reads CASSARPANTGELFF. CDR3 in DNA: TGTGCCAGCAGTGCTCGGCCGGCGAACACCGGGGAGCTGTTTTTT.

The rearrangement joins TRBV4-3 to TRBJ2-5; 13 nucleotides agree with TRBD2. With V trimmed by 4 bases and J by 2 bases, 4 bases remained unmatched. The CDR3 runs 16 residues. Germline CDR1 is LGHNA and CDR2 is YSLEER. The CDR3 nucleotides are TGCGCCAGCAGCCCCCAACTAGCGGGGGGGCAAGAGACCCAGTACTTC. This translates into CASSPQLAGGQETQYF.

The sample holds a few counts of this clonotype. The V gene is TRBV18, the J gene TRBJ1-2; D uncertain. The germline CDR1 and CDR2 sequences are KGHSH and LQKENI. Trimming left V 3 bases short and J 5 bases short, with 13 bases between. The CDR3 totals 14 residues. The chain's CDR3 is CASSPRTDSYGYTF. CDR3 DNA sequence: TGTGCCAGCTCACCCCGGACGGATTCTTATGGCTACACCTTC. Full variable domain (rest looked up from reference TRBV18 and TRBJ1-2): NAGVMQNPRHLVRRRGQEARLRCSPMKGHSHVYWYRQLPEEGLKFMVYLQKENIIDESGMPKERFSAEFPKEGPSILRIQQVVRGDSAAYFCASSPRTDSYGYTFGSGTRLTVV.

The genes are TRBV15 and TRBJ2-7; 9 bases line up with TRBD2. With 0 bases clipped from V and 0 bases from J, the junction kept 12 bases outside the gene matches. Germline-derived CDR1 and CDR2 are LNHNV and YYDKDF (reference sequence). This CDR3 has 19 amino acids. CDR3 in amino acids: CATSREVVGAGGFSYEQYF. CDR3 coding DNA: TGTGCCACCAGCAGAGAAGTGGTAGGAGCGGGGGGTTTCTCCTACGAGCAGTACTTC.

This clonotype appeared many times. The DNA of the CDR3 is TGCAGCTCCTCAGGATCCACAGATACGCAGTATTTT. This encodes CSSSGSTDTQYF. V and J are TRBV29-1 and TRBJ2-3; no firm D call. The CDR3 has 12 residues. The germline gives CDR1 SQVTM, CDR2 ANQGSEA. Trimming stripped 8 bases from V and 2 bases from J, with 11 bases between.

This clonotype has only a few counts. The chain combines TRBV7-2 with TRBJ1-4, with a tentative D call TRBD1 (5 bases). The CDR3 extends over 16 amino acids. Trimming removed 4 bases at V and 1 base at J, with 13 bases between. Germline CDR1 reads SGHTA; CDR2 reads FQGNSA. The CDR3 nucleotides read TGTGCCAGCAGCTCGCAGGGAGTAGGAACTAATGAAAAACTGTTTTTT. Amino acid sequence: CASSSQGVGTNEKLFF.

V gene TRBV7-2 combines with J gene TRBJ2-7; D tentatively reads TRBD1 or TRBD2 (6 bases each). V lost 5 bases to trimming and J lost 6 bases, with 14 bases between them. This CDR3 region has 13 residues. The germline gives CDR1 SGHTA, CDR2 FQGNSA. Here the CDR3 DNA reads TGTGCCAGCAGCGTGCTACAGGGAGGCGAGCAGTACTTC. Translation gives CASSVLQGGEQYF.

About this clonotype itself: A junction boundary mismatches the germline segment, possibly from a read error. The V call is TRBV12-3 or TRBV12-4, the J call TRBJ2-1; 11 bases match TRBD2. This CDR3 spans 13 amino acids. The CDR3 protein is CASSFSPGLAVLF. The CDR3 DNA reads as TGTGCCAGCAGTTTCTCTCCGGGACTAGCGGTACTATTC.

This clonotype was recorded a few times. The chain combines TRBV29-1 with TRBJ2-1; possibly TRBD1 for D (6 bases). The DNA end is a closer match to TRBJ2-5, so the J assignment may be wrong. Germline CDR1 and CDR2: SQVTM and ANQGSEA. This CDR3 is built from 11 residues. The CDR3: CGEQGMQTQYF. CDR3 DNA sequence: TGCGGCGAACAGGGTATGCAGACCCAGTACTTC.

The gene calls are TRBV7-2 and TRBJ1-3; the D is unclear. The CDR3 has 16 residues. CDR1 and CDR2 from the germline V gene are SGHTA and FQGNSA. V lost 4 bases and J lost 3, with 16 bases in between. CDR3 sequence reads: CASSSRARLGGNTIYF. The CDR3 DNA follows: TGTGCCAGCAGCTCAAGGGCAAGGTTAGGTGGAAACACCATATATTTT.

This clonotype appeared many times. The rearrangement links TRBV29-1 to TRBJ2-1; 9 bases match TRBD1. The CDR3 is 14 amino acids. In germline, CDR1 is SQVTM, CDR2 ANQGSEA. V was clipped by 7 bases and J by 5 bases; unmatched bases: 9. CDR3 protein: CSALRGTGNNEQFF. The CDR3 nucleotides are TGCAGCGCTCTTAGGGGGACAGGGAACAATGAGCAGTTCTTC.

This clonotype was observed once. The genes are TRBV20-1 and TRBJ2-5; D gene uncertain. With the DNA end fitting TRBJ2-7 better, the J assignment may be wrong. CDR1 DFQATT and CDR2 SNEGSKA come from the germline V gene (reference sequence). The CDR3 is 14 residues long. The CDR3 DNA is TGCAGTGCTAGCAATCAAGAGCCCCCTTACGAGCAGTACTTC. Its protein is CSASNQEPPYEQYF.

The chain recombines TRBV6-5 with TRBJ1-5, with 7 bases aligning to TRBD1. Trimming at V came to 6 bases and at J to 2 bases, leaving 7 bases not matched to a gene. CDR3 length: 15 amino acids. The germline gives CDR1 MNHEY, CDR2 SVGAGI. The CDR3 loop is CASRTGSSGNQPQHF. CDR3 nucleotide sequence: TGTGCCAGCAGGACAGGGAGTAGTGGCAATCAGCCCCAGCATTTT.